This T cell receptor beta chain was sequenced for a study of T cell clusters in autoimmune cytopenias. The CDR3 totals 12 residues. CDR1 and CDR2 (germline): SQVTM, ANQGSEA. One tube held mixed TRB-A and TRB-B primer pools for touch-down PCR. One entry per CDR3 protein, without DNA, is what TCRdb gives after re-calling the multiplex PCR reads. This table lists approximately 11,000 distinct CDR3 sequences. For this clonotype: Its antigen is not known.

TRB was amplified from about 250 ng of peripheral blood genomic DNA per sample. Study-wide points: The T cell clusters were defined only in silico, without experimental functional validation.

This sample was shared with a second study, whose subject was T cell repertoires in aging, cancer and after chemotherapy. That paper states: Compared with age-matched healthy donors, untreated hematological or solid cancer patients showed higher blood TCR clonality. In cancer patients, declining TCR diversity with age involved lost richness and lost evenness.

The chain recombines TRBV29-1 with TRBJ2-5; the TCRdb call, TRBD1, lacks DNA for checking. Sequences were obtained from peripheral blood. The sequence was obtained from a human donor in good health. The CDR3 here is CSVDRGLGTQYF.